This T cell receptor beta chain derives from a study of blood T cell repertoires in COVID-19. Study summary: Acute-phase and convalescent COVID-19 samples originated in the United States, Italy and Spain. PBMCs, B-cell-depleted T cells, or T cells provided the cDNA or gDNA that made up the material.

Only in-frame clones appear in the TCRdb table, and some are missing; sequencing was by immunoSEQ multiplex PCR. The table records about 250,000 clones, roughly 80% of them present only once. The CDR3 contains 15 residues. Per the germline V gene, CDR1 is KGHDR and CDR2 is SFDVKD. V shed 4 bases and J 5 bases; nucleotides not matched to a gene: 7. The chain recombines TRBV24-1 with TRBJ2-3, with 8 bases that match TRBD1. What was sequenced was peripheral blood. The TCR originated in a middle-aged man with active or convalescent COVID-19. The CDR3 DNA is TGTGCCACCAGTGACCGAGGACAGGGAAGAGATACGCAGTATTTT. Translated: CATSDRGQGRDTQYF.